One sample yielded the 30 T cell receptor beta chains listed below, sequenced in a study of shared clonotypes between healthy human individuals. The naive CD8 fraction comprised CD45RO-negative cells positively selected for CCR7 and excluded terminally differentiated effector memory CD45RA+ cells. The table came from immunoSEQ multiplex PCR; TCRdb's copy has only in-frame clones and leaves some out. The top ten hold over 1.5% of the sample, which has about 2.2 million clones, 93% seen once. Sequencing used naive CD8+ T cells from PBMCs. The receptors originated from a man between 18 and 29 years old in good health. Some clones in this sample may be carry-over from other donors' samples.

The chain joins TRBV30 to TRBJ2-7; D remains ambiguous. Germline-derived CDR1 and CDR2 are GTSNPN and SVGIG (reference sequence). The CDR3 runs to 13 residues. Trimming took 0 bases from V and 3 from J, leaving 9 bases between them. CDR3: CAWSVRSRYEQYF. The CDR3 DNA is TGTGCCTGGAGTGTAAGGTCCCGCTACGAGCAGTACTTC.

The rearrangement joins TRBV2 to TRBJ2-1, with 8 bases fitting TRBD2. Germline V CDR1 and CDR2: SNHLY, FYNNEI. The CDR3 length is 15 residues. V gave up 1 base and J gave up 8 bases; unmatched junction bases: 7. The CDR3 is CASSEESGSRHEQFF. The CDR3, as DNA: TGTGCCAGCAGTGAAGAAAGCGGGAGTCGTCATGAGCAGTTCTTC.

In regard to this clone: Different DNA sequences within this sample yield the same CDR3. This sequence joins TRBV7-9 and TRBJ1-5; 9 nucleotides agree with TRBD1. Germline-derived CDR1 and CDR2 are SEHNR and FQNEAQ (reference sequence). V lost 6 bases to trimming and J lost 1 base; unmatched junction nucleotides: 1. CDR3 size: 14 residues. The CDR3 loop is CASSGTGSNQPQHF. Written as DNA, the CDR3 is TGTGCCAGCAGTGGGACAGGGAGCAATCAGCCCCAGCATTTT.

V gene TRBV9 combines with J gene TRBJ2-2, with TRBD2 as a possible D gene (6 bases). V lost 6 bases, J lost 2 bases, and 17 bases lay in between. Germline CDR1 SGDLS, CDR2 YYNGEE. The CDR3 is made up of 16 amino acids. CDR3 loop: CASTPQEGPNTGELFF. In nucleotides, the CDR3 is TGTGCCAGCACCCCCCAGGAGGGTCCCAACACCGGGGAGCTGTTTTTT.

V and J are TRBV7-2 and TRBJ2-7; D remains ambiguous. V lost 5 bases and J 3 bases, leaving 14 bases between the germline ends. The length of the CDR3 is 14 residues. Germline assignment: CDR1 SGHTA and CDR2 FQGNSA. The CDR3 reads CASSGRPILYEQYF. The CDR3 DNA is TGTGCCAGCAGCGGACGACCCATCCTCTACGAGCAGTACTTC.

V is TRBV29-1 and J is TRBJ2-7, with unresolved D. The CDR3 consists of 12 residues. The germline V gene has CDR1 SQVTM and CDR2 ANQGSEA. V was pared by 7 bases and J by 2 bases, with 12 bases between. The CDR3, as DNA: TGCAGCGGGGCAGCAAGTCCCTACGAGCAGTACTTC. Encoded protein: CSGAASPYEQYF.

The chain is built from TRBV30 and TRBJ2-7; either TRBD1 or TRBD2 may supply D (5 bases each). Germline V gives CDR1 GTSNPN, CDR2 SVGIG (reference sequence). V gave up 1 base and J gave up 4 bases, with 14 bases separating them. The CDR3 spans 14 residues. In nucleotides, the CDR3 is TGTGCCTGGAGTGCTCCTATTTGGGGGTACGAGCAGTACTTC. Residues: CAWSAPIWGYEQYF.

The rearrangement uses TRBV7-3 and TRBJ2-1; 7 positions match TRBD2. Germline CDR1 and CDR2: SGHTA and FQGTGA. This CDR3 is 14 amino acids long. After removal of 5 bases from V and 3 bases from J, the junction contained 4 bases not matched to a gene. In nucleotides, the CDR3 is TGTGCCAGCAGCCCCGCTAGCGGCTACAATGAGCAGTTCTTC. It codes for CASSPASGYNEQFF.

The chain links TRBV5-4 to TRBJ2-7; 9 positions agree with TRBD2. The CDR3 covers 16 residues. J gave up 5 bases and V 0 bases, and 9 bases lay outside the gene matches. In germline, CDR1 is SGHNT, CDR2 YYREEE (reference sequence). For the CDR3, the DNA is TGTGCCAGCAGCTTGGGGGTTTTAGCGGGAGTAGACGAGCAGTACTTC. Protein sequence: CASSLGVLAGVDEQYF.

This clone was picked up one time. The chain combines TRBV4-3 with TRBJ2-7; 14 positions match TRBD2. Trimming took 0 bases from V and 7 from J; bases not matched to a gene: 14. Germline V gene sequence: CDR1 LGHNA, CDR2 YSLEER. The CDR3 covers 19 residues. The CDR3 coding sequence is TGCGCCAGCAGCCAAGATGCTGGACTAGCGGGAGGATCTTTGTGGGAGCAGTACTTC. Translated: CASSQDAGLAGGSLWEQYF.

This chain uses TRBV30 with TRBJ2-3, with TRBD2 as a possible D gene (6 bases). V lost 4 bases, J lost 5 bases, and 13 bases lay in between. The CDR3 is 13 amino acids. Looked up from germline, CDR1 is GTSNPN and CDR2 is SVGIG (reference sequence). The CDR3 is CAWNRVGGDTQYF. CDR3 in DNA: TGTGCCTGGAACCGGGTGGGAGGAGATACGCAGTATTTT.

In DNA form, the CDR3 reads TGTGCCAGTACAGGGCCTTGGGGGGCCGAGCAGTACTTC. Translation gives CASTGPWGAEQYF. V gene TRBV6-1 combines with J gene TRBJ2-7; either TRBD1 or TRBD2 may supply D (6 bases each). Germline V gives CDR1 MNHNS, CDR2 SASEGT. The length of the CDR3 is 13 residues. The V and J ends lost 9 bases and 6 bases respectively, with 18 bases between them.

The chain has TRBV27 and TRBJ2-3; 7 bases agree with TRBD1. This CDR3 has 15 residues. Germline V gene lookup returns CDR1 MNHEY and CDR2 SMNVEV (reference sequence). The V segment lost 5 bases and the J segment 2 bases; nucleotides outside the gene matches: 7. CDR3 loop: CASSPRDRVTDTQYF. For the CDR3, the DNA is TGTGCCAGCAGTCCCCGGGACAGAGTCACAGATACGCAGTATTTT.

J is TRBJ1-2 and V is TRBV5-1; no clear D gene. CDR3 length equals 15 residues. Trimming took 4 bases from V and 1 from J, leaving 14 bases between them. Germline lookup yields CDR1 SGHRS and CDR2 YFSETQ. CDR3 region: CASSPAALNNYGYTF. DNA of the CDR3: TGCGCCAGCAGCCCCGCGGCCCTGAATAACTATGGCTACACCTTC.

The chain carries TRBV7-9 and TRBJ2-3, with 8 positions matching TRBD1. The CDR3 length is 15 residues. Germline V gene data show CDR1 as SEHNR and CDR2 as FQNEAQ (reference sequence). The junction had 8 bases not matched to a gene; V was cut back by 3 bases and J by 6 bases. CDR3 amino acids: CASSFKDRVSDTQYF. CDR3 sequence (DNA): TGTGCCAGCAGCTTTAAGGACAGGGTGTCGGATACGCAGTATTTT.

V is TRBV21-1 and J is TRBJ1-4. TRBV21-1 is a recognized pseudogene. The CDR3 contains 15 residues. DNA of the CDR3: TGTGCCAGCAGCCCCGAGGAAGGAGGTAATGAAAAACTGTTTTTT. Translated, it gives CASSPEEGGNEKLFF.

The V gene is TRBV2, the J gene TRBJ2-5; TRBD1 is a possible D gene (6 bases). Germline CDR1 is SNHLY and CDR2 is FYNNEI. V was trimmed by 6 bases and J by 5 bases, leaving 19 bases between them. The CDR3 consists of 15 residues. CDR3 region: CASSSPRGLVETQYF. The CDR3 DNA follows: TGTGCCAGCAGCTCCCCCAGGGGTTTGGTGGAGACCCAGTACTTC.

This clone was detected only once. The chain combines TRBV28 with TRBJ2-5; 8 nucleotides align to TRBD1. In germline, CDR1 is MDHEN, CDR2 SYDVKM. CDR3 length: 15 residues. Trimming took 2 bases from V and 4 from J; bases not matched to a gene: 6. CDR3: CASSLNRGVLETQYF. The CDR3 coding sequence is TGTGCCAGCAGTTTAAACAGGGGGGTGTTAGAGACCCAGTACTTC.

The rearrangement uses TRBV19 and TRBJ2-3, with TRBD1 matching over 7 bases. The J segment lost 1 base and the V segment lost 5 bases, leaving 6 bases of the junction unmatched. Germline CDR1 and CDR2: LNHDA and SQIVND (reference sequence). The CDR3 runs to 15 residues. The CDR3 bases are TGTGCCAGTAGTCTCCGGGACAGTTGCACAGATACGCAGTATTTT. Translation: CASSLRDSCTDTQYF.

Here the CDR3 reads CASRVERGEGGYTF. The CDR3 DNA reads as TGTGCCAGCAGAGTCGAGAGGGGAGAAGGCGGCTACACCTTC. The chain links TRBV2 to TRBJ1-2; weak D call: TRBD1 (5 bases). Trimming removed 6 bases from V and 8 bases from J, with 19 bases in between. The V gene's germline CDR1 is SNHLY and CDR2 FYNNEI. CDR3 length equals 14 residues.

J is TRBJ1-2 and V is TRBV7-9; D ambiguous. The CDR3 runs to 13 residues. CDR1 is SEHNR and CDR2 is FQNEAQ in the germline V gene (reference sequence). Trimming pared 5 bases from V and 5 bases from J, leaving 12 bases between. CDR3 DNA sequence: TGTGCCAGCAGCACCCCAGCATCTTATGGCTACACCTTC. This encodes CASSTPASYGYTF.

The rearrangement joins TRBV6-1 to TRBJ1-2, with a possible D match to TRBD1 (5 bases). Trimming stripped 1 base from V and 0 bases from J, with 18 bases between. Germline CDR1 and CDR2: MNHNS and SASEGT. The CDR3 is 18 amino acids. CDR3 region: CASSEEGLKGPSNYGYTF. CDR3 bases: TGTGCCAGCAGTGAAGAGGGCCTAAAGGGGCCATCTAACTATGGCTACACCTTC.

This clone appeared once. The sample holds other DNA sequences that translate to the same CDR3. The gene calls are TRBV27 and TRBJ1-1; TRBD1 matches at 8 bases. The V and J ends lost 0 bases and 5 bases, in that order; junction bases with no gene match: 5. The length of the CDR3 is 15 residues. The germline V gene encodes CDR1 MNHEY and CDR2 SMNVEV (reference sequence). The CDR3 nucleotides read TGTGCCAGCAGTTTATCGCAGGGGGCCGGGACTGAAGCTTTCTTT. Its protein is CASSLSQGAGTEAFF.

This clone turned up a few times. The chain carries TRBV18 and TRBJ1-2; possible D gene TRBD1, 5 bases. Germline V gene data show CDR1 as KGHSH and CDR2 as LQKENI. This CDR3 has 14 residues. Trimming took off 6 bases at V and 5 bases at J, with 16 bases between the two ends. The DNA for the CDR3 is TGTGCCAGCTCCCCGCCAGACAGCGCTTATGGCTACACCTTC. This gives the protein CASSPPDSAYGYTF. The variable domain in full, completed from reference TRBV18 and TRBJ1-2, reads NAGVMQNPRHLVRRRGQEARLRCSPMKGHSHVYWYRQLPEEGLKFMVYLQKENIIDESGMPKERFSAEFPKEGPSILRIQQVVRGDSAAYFCASSPPDSAYGYTFGSGTRLTVV.

This clone turned up a few times. The rearrangement joins TRBV28 to TRBJ1-5; 7 nucleotides align to TRBD1. After removal of 6 bases from V and 5 bases from J, the junction contained 10 bases not matched to a gene. This CDR3 comprises 15 residues. Germline values: CDR1 MDHEN, CDR2 SYDVKM. CDR3 region: CASSWTGWTHQPQHF. In nucleotides, the CDR3 is TGTGCCAGCAGCTGGACAGGCTGGACTCATCAGCCCCAGCATTTT.

The genes are TRBV4-1 and TRBJ2-3; 8 bases map to TRBD2. The CDR3 runs to 17 residues. Per germline, CDR1 MGHRA and CDR2 YSYEKL. Losses at the gene ends were 0 bases for V and 2 bases for J; bases not matched to a gene: 7. As DNA, the CDR3 is TGCGCCAGCAGCCAAGATCGGGATAGCGGGAACACAGATACGCAGTATTTT. Protein: CASSQDRDSGNTDTQYF.

The chain uses TRBV28 and TRBJ1-4, with D unclear. CDR1 and CDR2 (germline): MDHEN, SYDVKM. The CDR3 contains 17 residues. With 3 bases removed from V and 0 bases from J, the gap between germline ends came to 14 bases. CDR3 in amino acids: CASSFQEISSTNEKLFF. The CDR3, as DNA: TGTGCCAGCAGTTTTCAGGAAATTTCATCAACTAATGAAAAACTGTTTTTT.

In DNA, the CDR3 is TGTGCCAGCAGCCAGAATTACTATGGCTACACCTTC. It is translated as CASSQNYYGYTF. The V and J genes are TRBV9 and TRBJ1-2, with no clear D. Trimming cost V 4 bases and J 3 bases, with 7 bases left between them. The CDR3 has 12 amino acids. Germline CDR1 reads SGDLS; CDR2 reads YYNGEE.

This clone appeared a single time. The V and J genes are TRBV9 and TRBJ2-1, with D unresolved. This CDR3 region has 14 residues. Per the germline V gene, CDR1 is SGDLS and CDR2 is YYNGEE. Trimming stripped 1 base from V and 8 bases from J, with 13 bases between. Here the CDR3 reads CASSVLLPPHEQFF. As DNA, the CDR3 is TGTGCCAGCAGCGTATTACTGCCCCCACATGAGCAGTTCTTC.

The J gene is TRBJ2-3, the V gene TRBV4-2; 10 bases line up with TRBD2. The CDR3 is 12 residues long. Germline V lookup: CDR1 LGHNA, CDR2 YNFKEQ. The trim removed 11 bases at V and 6 bases at J, leaving 5 bases unmatched. CDR3 DNA: TGTGCCGTAGCGGGAGGTTTGGATACGCAGTATTTT. This codes for CAVAGGLDTQYF.